Each of the 20 T cell receptor beta chains below was sequenced from the same sample in a study of cytomegalovirus exposure and HLA in healthy donors. Vbeta (60) and Jbeta (13) primers were used in the PCR. The protocol was immunoSEQ multiplex PCR, while the TCRdb copy is restricted to in-frame clones and leaves out a portion. The sample holds tens of thousands of clones. The specimen sequenced was PBMCs. The receptors come from a man aged 40-55 years in good health and CMV-seronegative.

The V call is TRBV6-1, the J call TRBJ2-1, with a possible D match to TRBD1 (6 bases). This CDR3 is built from 14 residues. Per germline, CDR1 MNHNS and CDR2 SASEGT. The V and J ends lost 7 bases and 2 bases respectively, with 12 bases between them. The CDR3, as DNA: TGTGCCAGCACAGGACAGATGACCTACAATGAGCAGTTCTTC. This translates into CASTGQMTYNEQFF.

This chain joins TRBV7-6 and TRBJ2-3; D gene unclear. The ends were cut back, 1 base at V and 0 bases at J, with 14 bases in the middle. Germline lookup yields CDR1 SGHVS and CDR2 FNYEAQ. The CDR3 has 17 residues. DNA of the CDR3: TGTGCCAGCAGCTTAGGGCCGTTGGGCAGTAGCACAGATACGCAGTATTTT. This gives the protein CASSLGPLGSSTDTQYF. Full variable domain (rest looked up from reference TRBV7-6 and TRBJ2-3): GAGVSQSPRYKVTKRGQDVALRCDPISGHVSLYWYRQALGQGPEFLTYFNYEAQQDKSGLPNDRFSAERPEGSISTLTIQRTEQRDSAMYRCASSLGPLGSSTDTQYFGPGTRLTVL.

V is TRBV27 and J is TRBJ1-1; possibly TRBD1 for D (6 bases). The V and J ends lost 5 bases and 1 base respectively, with 11 bases between them. CDR1 and CDR2 from the germline V gene are MNHEY and SMNVEV (reference sequence). The CDR3 is 14 amino acids. CDR3 nucleotides: TGTGCCAGCAGTCTAACAGGGCGGAACACTGAAGCTTTCTTT. This encodes CASSLTGRNTEAFF.

The J gene is TRBJ1-6, the V gene TRBV5-6; 7 nucleotides match TRBD1. Germline V gives CDR1 SGHDT, CDR2 YYEEEE. The CDR3 contains 15 residues. Germline trimming cut 3 bases from V and 6 bases from J; bases unmatched to any gene: 6. The CDR3 DNA is TGTGCCAGCAGCTCTCAGGACAGGTTTAATTCACCCCTCCACTTT. Translation gives CASSSQDRFNSPLHF.

The chain recombines TRBV9 with TRBJ2-5, with D possibly matching TRBD1 (5 bases). Germline V gives CDR1 SGDLS, CDR2 YYNGEE. The CDR3 has 15 residues. The V and J ends lost 0 bases and 4 bases respectively, with 13 bases between them. The CDR3 DNA is TGTGCCAGCAGCGTAGCCAATGGACACGCAGAGACCCAGTACTTC. Protein product: CASSVANGHAETQYF.

CDR3: CASSLVLAGYTDTQYF. For the CDR3, the DNA is TGCGCCAGCAGCTTAGTGCTAGCGGGGTACACAGATACGCAGTATTTT. The V call is TRBV5-1, the J call TRBJ2-3; TRBD2 agrees at 9 bases. The junction had 6 bases not matched to a gene; V was cut back by 2 bases and J by 2 bases. This CDR3 region has 16 residues. The germline V gene has CDR1 SGHRS and CDR2 YFSETQ.

Comments on this clone: Other nucleotide sequences from this sample produce the same CDR3. The chain employs TRBV5-1 and TRBJ2-5, with 9 nucleotides matching TRBD1. Looked up from germline, CDR1 is SGHRS and CDR2 is YFSETQ. The CDR3 consists of 14 residues. The V segment lost 3 bases and the J segment 5 bases; nucleotides outside the gene matches: 5. The CDR3 sequence is CASSSQGARETQYF. DNA of the CDR3: TGCGCCAGCAGCTCACAGGGGGCGCGGGAGACCCAGTACTTC.

This chain joins TRBV30 and TRBJ1-2; tentatively, D is TRBD1 (5 bases). Trimming shortened V by 4 bases and J by 6 bases, and 12 bases separated the two germline ends. CDR3 length: 12 amino acids. Germline-derived CDR1 and CDR2 are GTSNPN and SVGIG (reference sequence). The DNA for the CDR3 is TGTGCCTGGAACCGGGGGAATGATGGCTACACCTTC. Residues: CAWNRGNDGYTF.

On this clone itself: The junction does not match germline at one end; this may be a read error. Other DNA sequences in the same sample also yield this CDR3. The genes are TRBV7-7 and TRBJ2-5; 10 bases are shared with TRBD1. This CDR3 has 14 amino acids. The germline gives CDR1 SSHAT, CDR2 FNYEAQ (reference sequence). The CDR3 loop reads CASSPDRGQETQYF. DNA of the CDR3: TGTGCTAGCAGCCCGGACAGGGGGCAAGAGACCCAGTACTTC.

The J gene is TRBJ1-2, the V gene TRBV5-1; D perhaps matches TRBD1 (5 bases). CDR1 SGHRS and CDR2 YFSETQ come from the germline V gene. This CDR3 is 15 amino acids long. Trimming took off 0 bases at V and 2 bases at J, with 11 bases between the two ends. CDR3 in amino acids: CASSLDGGVNYGYTF. The CDR3 DNA reads as TGCGCCAGCAGCTTGGATGGGGGGGTCAACTATGGCTACACCTTC. Looking up the rest from reference TRBV5-1 and TRBJ1-2 gives the full variable domain: KAGVTQTPRYLIKTRGQQVTLSCSPISGHRSVSWYQQTPGQGLQFLFEYFSETQRNKGNFPGRFSGRQFSNSRSEMNVSTLELGDSALYLCASSLDGGVNYGYTFGSGTRLTVV.

V is TRBV7-2 and J is TRBJ1-6; weak D call: TRBD1 (6 bases). Between the trimmed V and J ends, which lost 6 bases and 7 bases, there was a span of 16 bases. The CDR3 length is 15 residues. Germline V gene data show CDR1 as SGHTA and CDR2 as FQGNSA. The CDR3 DNA reads TGTGCCAGCAGGGGAAACAGGGTGGGAAATTCACCCCTCCACTTT. Translation: CASRGNRVGNSPLHF.

V usage is TRBV10-3 and J usage is TRBJ1-3; D not certain. This CDR3 spans 18 amino acids. Germline loops: CDR1 ENHRY, CDR2 SYGVKD. The V end was cut by 1 base, the J end by 0 bases, with 16 bases between. The CDR3 DNA follows: TGTGCCATCAGTGAGTTATCTACTTCCGCCCTCTCTGGAAACACCATATATTTT. It specifies CAISELSTSALSGNTIYF.

The chain uses TRBV19 and TRBJ2-2; D is perhaps TRBD2 (7 bases). This CDR3 has 17 residues. The V gene lost 7 bases and the J gene lost 0 bases, with 18 bases spanning the gap. Germline CDR1 reads LNHDA; CDR2 reads SQIVND (reference sequence). The CDR3 sequence is CASNPRGGNANTGELFF. The DNA for the CDR3 is TGTGCCAGTAACCCTCGCGGGGGCAACGCGAACACCGGGGAGCTGTTTTTT.

The V and J genes are TRBV6-1 and TRBJ2-7, with D unresolved. CDR1 and CDR2 from the germline V gene are MNHNS and SASEGT. This CDR3 spans 15 amino acids. The V and J ends lost 7 bases and 6 bases respectively, with 22 bases between them. CDR3 in DNA: TGTGCCAGCAAATCGGAACTTGCCACCCCGGGCGAGCAGTACTTC. Its translation is CASKSELATPGEQYF.

The V call is TRBV7-2, the J call TRBJ1-5; D not certain. There are 15 residues in the CDR3. CDR1 is SGHTA and CDR2 is FQGNSA in the germline V gene. The ends were cut back, 1 base at V and 4 bases at J, with 11 bases in the middle. In nucleotides, the CDR3 is TGTGCCAGCAGCTTAGGGCACCGCTTAAATCAGCCCCAGCATTTT. It is translated as CASSLGHRLNQPQHF.

The rearrangement uses TRBV27 and TRBJ1-5, with 7 bases fitting TRBD1. V was pared by 5 bases and J by 5 bases, with 15 bases of the junction left unmatched. Germline lookup yields CDR1 MNHEY and CDR2 SMNVEV (reference sequence). The CDR3 covers 17 residues. For the CDR3, the DNA is TGTGCCAGCAGTCGCCCGAGGCGGACAGGCGATGATCAGCCCCAGCATTTT. It yields the protein CASSRPRRTGDDQPQHF.

As DNA, the CDR3 is TGTGCCTGGGGACAGGTCAGTTACGAGCAGTACTTC. Protein product: CAWGQVSYEQYF. The chain is built from TRBV30 and TRBJ2-5, with 7 bases lining up with TRBD1. The end of the DNA is better explained by TRBJ2-7, so the J call may be wrong. Per the germline V gene, CDR1 is GTSNPN and CDR2 is SVGIG (reference sequence). The CDR3 length is 12 residues.

The chain employs TRBV6-1 and TRBJ2-3; D not certain. The V gene lost 5 bases and the J gene lost 3 bases, with 6 bases spanning the gap. Looked up from germline, CDR1 is MNHNS and CDR2 is SASEGT. The CDR3 spans 12 residues. The CDR3 is CASSTDTDTQYF. The CDR3 DNA sequence: TGTGCCAGCAGTACTGATACAGATACGCAGTATTTT.

This sequence joins TRBV7-8 and TRBJ2-7; 8 nucleotides align to TRBD1. The CDR3 totals 15 residues. Unmatched junction bases numbered 8, after V lost 4 bases and J lost 3 bases. Germline V gene sequence: CDR1 SGHVS, CDR2 FQNEAQ. The CDR3 protein is CASSWTGTALYEQYF. The CDR3 coding sequence is TGTGCCAGCAGCTGGACAGGGACCGCGCTCTACGAGCAGTACTTC.

V gene TRBV19 combines with J gene TRBJ1-4; 8 bases align to TRBD1. The CDR3 runs to 14 residues. J lost 8 bases, V lost 5 bases, and 7 bases had no gene match. The germline CDR1 and CDR2 sequences are LNHDA and SQIVND (reference sequence). The CDR3 loop reads CASSFTDRGEKLFF. The CDR3 DNA is TGTGCCAGTAGTTTCACCGACAGGGGAGAAAAACTGTTTTTT.